These T cell receptor beta chains were read from a single sample in a study of shared clonotypes between healthy human individuals. Here immunoSEQ multiplex PCR was the method, and the copy in TCRdb shows in-frame clones only, minus some. The table includes approximately 1,000,000 clones, around 77% detected once. Sequenced input: memory CD4+ T cells from PBMCs. Every receptor here comes from a young man in good health. Some clones in this sample may be carry-over from other donors' samples. Both conserved end residues are part of each CDR3. A D gene is named only where the DNA matches it firmly. Clone size, where shown, is once, few, many, or a class for clones that have expanded.

j_gene	abundance	d_gene	v_gene	CDR3aa	CDR3nt
TRBJ2-7	.	.	TRBV28	CASSYGSEVYEQYF	TGTGCCAGCAGTTATGGATCAGAAGTCTACGAGCAGTACTTC
TRBJ1-2	.	.	TRBV9	CASSVGVSGGYTF	TGTGCCAGCAGCGTAGGAGTCAGCGGCGGCTACACCTTC
TRBJ2-5	.	TRBD1	TRBV2	CASSEGRTGGLETQYF	TGTGCCAGCAGTGAGGGAAGGACAGGGGGTTTAGAGACCCAGTACTTC
TRBJ1-5	few	TRBD1	TRBV5-1	CASSSTGGNQPQHF	TGCGCCAGCAGCTCGACAGGGGGGAATCAGCCCCAGCATTTT
TRBJ1-5	.	TRBD1	TRBV7-2	CASSTQGPSRNQPQHF	TGTGCCAGCAGCACACAGGGGCCTTCCCGAAATCAGCCCCAGCATTTT
TRBJ1-1	.	.	TRBV6-1	CASARAKKNTEAFF	TGTGCCAGCGCGAGGGCCAAAAAGAACACTGAAGCTTTCTTT
TRBJ1-3	.	.	TRBV7-2	CASSLAYRVDTIYF	TGTGCCAGCAGCTTAGCTTACAGGGTAGACACCATATATTTT
TRBJ1-1	few	.	TRBV5-4	CASSLQQGAAFF	TGTGCCAGCAGCCTACAACAGGGAGCAGCTTTCTTT
TRBJ1-4	.	.	TRBV5-1	CASSPAGTSNEKLFF	TGCGCCAGCAGCCCGGCCGGGACCTCTAATGAAAAACTGTTTTTT
TRBJ2-7	.	.	TRBV19	CASSPSPTGIFDEQYF	TGTGCCAGTAGTCCGAGCCCGACAGGTATATTCGACGAGCAGTACTTC
TRBJ1-1	.	.	TRBV6-5	CASSYSRGDTEAFF	TGTGCCAGCAGTTACTCCCGCGGGGACACTGAAGCTTTCTTT
TRBJ1-5	few	.	TRBV19	CASSKRQQGNQPQHF	TGTGCCAGTAGTAAAAGACAGCAGGGGAATCAGCCCCAGCATTTT
TRBJ1-3	.	.	TRBV5-1	CASSSEGEGNTIYF	TGCGCCAGCAGCTCCGAGGGAGAAGGAAACACCATATATTTT
TRBJ2-5	.	TRBD1	TRBV5-1	CASRGQGGETQYF	TGCGCCAGCCGGGGACAGGGCGGGGAGACCCAGTACTTC
TRBJ2-7	.	.	TRBV7-2	CASSFDPAGEQYF	TGTGCCAGCAGCTTCGACCCAGCGGGTGAGCAGTACTTC
TRBJ1-1	.	.	TRBV5-1	CASSLYGETEAFF	TGCGCCAGCAGCTTGTATGGGGAGACTGAAGCTTTCTTT
TRBJ1-1	few	.	TRBV7-2	CASSLGLGEAFF	TGTGCCAGCAGCTTGGGGTTGGGAGAAGCTTTCTTT
TRBJ1-4	.	TRBD1	TRBV6-1	CASRDRGTNEKLFF	TGTGCCAGCAGGGACAGGGGGACTAATGAAAAACTGTTTTTT
TRBJ1-1	.	TRBD1	TRBV15	CATSKRQGRNTEAFF	TGTGCCACCAGCAAAAGACAGGGCAGGAACACTGAAGCTTTCTTT
TRBJ2-2	.	.	TRBV5-6	CASTRTGTGELFF	TGTGCCAGCACCCGGACTGGGACCGGGGAGCTGTTTTTT
TRBJ2-1	once	.	TRBV7-2	CASSFTGTGSYNEQFF	TGTGCCAGCAGCTTTACCGGGACGGGGTCCTACAATGAGCAGTTCTTC
TRBJ1-5	.	.	TRBV7-8	CASSLFTINNQPQHF	TGTGCCAGCAGCCTTTTTACGATTAACAATCAGCCCCAGCATTTT
TRBJ2-7	.	.	TRBV27	CASSLSSGYYEQYF	TGTGCCAGCAGTTTATCGAGCGGATACTACGAGCAGTACTTC
TRBJ2-5	.	TRBD2	TRBV28	CASSLLGTGAGYQETQYF	TGTGCCAGCAGTTTACTTGGCACGGGAGCGGGGTACCAAGAGACCCAGTACTTC
TRBJ1-3	.	.	TRBV5-1	CASSFNGQTGNTIYF	TGCGCCAGCAGCTTTAATGGGCAAACTGGAAACACCATATATTTT
TRBJ2-3	.	TRBD1	TRBV29-1	CSARGYPGTDTQYF	TGCAGCGCCAGGGGGTATCCGGGCACAGATACGCAGTATTTT
TRBJ2-7	.	.	TRBV28	CASSLGRDTIRSYEQYF	TGTGCCAGCAGTTTAGGCCGGGACACTATAAGGTCCTACGAGCAGTACTTC
TRBJ2-5	.	.	TRBV9	CASAVSPAETQYF	TGTGCCAGCGCGGTGTCCCCGGCGGAGACCCAGTACTTC
TRBJ2-2	.	TRBD2	TRBV27	CASSRLAGGRTGELFF	TGTGCCAGCAGTAGACTAGCGGGAGGTCGCACCGGGGAGCTGTTTTTT
TRBJ2-2	.	.	TRBV10-1	CASNGQPNTGELFF	TGCGCCAGCAACGGACAACCGAACACCGGGGAGCTGTTTTTT
TRBJ2-1	.	.	TRBV5-6	CASSLDTLWTREQFF	TGTGCCAGCAGCTTGGACACCCTTTGGACTCGGGAGCAGTTCTTC
TRBJ2-3	.	TRBD2	TRBV7-9	CASSFLAGKTDTQYF	TGTGCCAGCAGCTTCCTAGCGGGAAAAACAGATACGCAGTATTTT
TRBJ1-6	.	TRBD1	TRBV6-5	CASSYEGASPLHF	TGTGCCAGCAGTTACGAGGGGGCCTCACCCCTCCACTTT
TRBJ2-2	.	TRBD2	TRBV10-1	CASSKGGPAGELFF	TGCGCCAGTAGTAAGGGAGGGCCGGCCGGGGAGCTGTTTTTT
TRBJ2-7	.	TRBD2	TRBV4-2	CASSHSAGGLGSHEQYF	TGTGCCAGCAGCCATTCGGCGGGGGGACTAGGGAGCCACGAGCAGTACTTC
TRBJ2-7	.	TRBD2	TRBV4-2	CASSQGLADLHEQYF	TGTGCCAGCAGCCAAGGGCTAGCGGACCTCCACGAGCAGTACTTC
TRBJ2-5	.	.	TRBV7-8	CASSFVHQETQYF	TGTGCCAGCAGCTTCGTGCATCAAGAGACCCAGTACTTC
TRBJ2-7	many	.	TRBV27	CASSLQVSGVYEQYF	TGTGCCAGCAGTTTACAAGTTAGCGGAGTCTACGAGCAGTACTTC
TRBJ2-5	once	.	TRBV30	CAWSVLSGQTQYF	TGTGCCTGGAGTGTACTTTCGGGACAGACCCAGTACTTC
TRBJ1-2	.	.	TRBV30	CASTTGLSGIGYGYTF	TGTGCCTCCACAACGGGCCTCTCGGGTATCGGCTATGGCTACACCTTC
TRBJ2-1	.	.	TRBV30	CAWSGNSAGPLPEQFF	TGTGCCTGGAGTGGTAACTCGGCGGGACCGCTACCCGAGCAGTTCTTC
TRBJ2-7	.	TRBD2	TRBV19	CASTNSGRAYEQYF	TGTGCCAGTACTAATAGCGGGAGGGCCTACGAGCAGTACTTC
TRBJ2-1	.	.	TRBV5-4	CASSTGRYNEQFF	TGTGCCAGCAGCACGGGACGTTACAATGAGCAGTTCTTC
TRBJ1-2	.	.	TRBV7-2	CASSLARGYTF	TGTGCCAGCAGCTTGGCACGGGGCTACACCTTC
TRBJ1-3	.	.	TRBV7-8	CASSLDSLGNTIYF	TGTGCCAGCAGCCTAGACAGTCTTGGAAACACCATATATTTT
TRBJ1-6	.	.	TRBV10-3	CAISQDPTPLHF	TGTGCCATCAGCCAGGACCCCACGCCCCTCCACTTT
TRBJ1-5	few	.	TRBV12-5	CASGLVPEGAQHF	TGTGCTAGTGGTTTGGTACCTGAGGGGGCCCAGCATTTT
TRBJ1-1	once	.	TRBV14	CASSPQGYTEAFF	TGTGCCAGCAGCCCCCAGGGTTACACTGAAGCTTTCTTT
TRBJ1-1	.	.	TRBV9	CASSVRQTNTEAFF	TGTGCCAGCAGCGTAAGACAGACGAACACTGAAGCTTTCTTT
TRBJ2-7	.	.	TRBV6-6	CASTGTRSSYEQYF	TGTGCCAGTACCGGGACAAGGAGCTCCTACGAGCAGTACTTC